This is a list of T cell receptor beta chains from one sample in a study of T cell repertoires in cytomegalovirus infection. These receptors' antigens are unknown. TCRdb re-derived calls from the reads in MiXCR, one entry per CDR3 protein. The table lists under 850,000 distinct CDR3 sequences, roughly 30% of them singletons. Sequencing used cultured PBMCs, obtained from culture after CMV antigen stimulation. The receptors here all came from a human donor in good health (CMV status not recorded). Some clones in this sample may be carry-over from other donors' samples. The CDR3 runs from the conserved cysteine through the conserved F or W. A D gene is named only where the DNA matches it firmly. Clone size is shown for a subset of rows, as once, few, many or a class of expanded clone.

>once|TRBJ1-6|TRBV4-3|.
CASSQDGGAGNSPLHF
TGCGCCAGCAGCCAAGATGGGGGGGCAGGGAATTCACCCCTCCACTTT
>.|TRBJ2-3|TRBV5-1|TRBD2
CASSSSSGASTDTQYF
TGCGCCAGCAGCTCTTCTAGCGGGGCTAGCACAGATACGCAGTATTTT
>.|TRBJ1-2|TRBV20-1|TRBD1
CSARDLTGGHYGYTF
TGCAGTGCTAGAGATCTAACAGGGGGCCACTATGGCTACACCTTC
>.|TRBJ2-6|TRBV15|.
CATSRAGGSGANVLTF
TGTGCCACCAGCAGAGCCGGCGGATCTGGGGCCAACGTCCTGACTTTC
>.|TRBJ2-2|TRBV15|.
CATSRPTANTGELFF
TGTGCCACCAGCAGACCGACAGCGAACACCGGGGAGCTGTTTTTT
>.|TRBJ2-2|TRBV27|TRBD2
CASSSGLARNTGELFF
TGTGCCAGCAGTTCGGGACTAGCGAGGAACACCGGGGAGCTGTTTTTT
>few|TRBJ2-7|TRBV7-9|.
CASSPSLVQYF
TGTGCCAGCAGCCCCTCGCTGGTGCAGTACTTC
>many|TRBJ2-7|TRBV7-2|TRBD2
CASSLLAGSYEQYF
TGTGCCAGCAGCCTTCTAGCGGGCTCCTACGAGCAGTACTTC
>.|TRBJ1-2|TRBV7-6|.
CASSLKYRDRQSNYGYTF
TGTGCCAGCAGCTTAAAATATCGTGACAGGCAGTCTAACTATGGCTACACCTTC
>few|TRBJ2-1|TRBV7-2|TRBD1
CASSLDRGYEQFF
TGTGCCAGCAGCTTAGACAGGGGGTACGAGCAGTTCTTC
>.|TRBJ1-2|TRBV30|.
CAWEANYGYTF
TGTGCCTGGGAAGCTAACTATGGCTACACCTTC
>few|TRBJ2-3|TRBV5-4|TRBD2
CASSLTGGRMDTQYF
TGTGCCAGCAGCTTGACTGGCGGGAGAATGGATACGCAGTATTTT
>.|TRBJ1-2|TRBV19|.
CASFQKTSYGYTF
TGTGCCAGTTTCCAGAAGACATCCTATGGCTACACCTTC
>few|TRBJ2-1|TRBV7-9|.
CASSLVQGRDNEQFF
TGTGCCAGCAGCTTAGTACAGGGCCGGGACAATGAGCAGTTCTTC
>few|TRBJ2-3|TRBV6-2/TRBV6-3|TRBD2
CASRRLGTSGRSHTDTQYF
TGTGCCAGCAGACGACTCGGGACTAGCGGGAGGTCACACACAGATACGCAGTATTTT